This T cell receptor (beta chain) was retrieved from a study of shared clonotypes between healthy human individuals (TCRdb year 2020). About the study as a whole: The cohort comprised a couple of women and a few men aged 18 to 49 years. Blood TCR repertoires of roughly five healthy adults were deeply sequenced to estimate repertoire size and the extent of clonotype sharing between individuals. Each donor's leukapheresis produced roughly between roughly 0.94 and 9.5 billion PBMCs. Per donor, three plates each were used for CD4 naive and CD4 memory, two for CD8 naive, and one for CD8 memory. Different laboratories and diverse techniques were used to prepare libraries and sequence TCR repertoires, to increase sequencing depth and limit assay-specific biases. What the authors observed across the whole study: Larger estimated clonotype richness was generally found for naive subsets than for memory subsets. Higher generation probabilities were observed for clonotypes shared by all four sorted-subset donors than for non-shared clonotypes. Incomplete sequencing was indicated by rarefaction of sorted-subset datasets, despite the large sequencing depth. About 5% of naive CD4, 3.5% of naive CD8, approximately 2% of memory CD4, and 0.4% of memory CD8 clonotypes were shared across a few donors. Sampling was limited to blood, and TCR repertoires in tissue likely differ from TCR repertoires in blood. Pairwise subsampling indicated that sequencing depth was expected to affect the degree of clonotype sharing among donors. The small number of donors limited the genetic and exposure-history diversity represented.

Using the deep immunoSEQ assay, TCR CDR3 regions were amplified from genomic DNA by multiplex PCR. For each cell subset, the extracted genomic DNA was distributed evenly across all wells of several immunoSEQ 96-well plates, and each plate served as one replicate. For sorted subsets, around 200 ng genomic DNA, equal to 30,000 or so T cell genomes, was loaded into each replicate PCR. The purified libraries were quantified using a Qubit 3.0 fluorometer, sized with a Bioanalyzer 2100, and then quantified again using the KAPA Library Quantification kit. A separate single-read 150-cycle Illumina NextSeq 550 flow cell was used to sequence each immunoSEQ 96-well plate. On the authors' methods: Because the immunoSEQ output included only junctional sequences and no quality scores, the filtering could not be the same as the filtering used for full-length reads. To assign V/J genes and CDR3, sequences were annotated against IMGT germline references using PyIR, a Python wrapper for IgBLAST v1.9. Reads were filtered out if the reads had weak V/J assignments (E-value above 1e-6), no CDR3, stop codons, out-of-frame junctions, or ambiguous translated residues. V3J clonotypes were defined by identical inferred V gene, J gene, and CDR3 amino acid sequence. Percentage overlap between repertoires was calculated by dividing the number of shared unique clonotypes by the size of the smaller repertoire. RTK rarefaction, the Chao1 estimator, and Recon v2.1 estimates of unobserved clonotypes were used to assess repertoire richness. For all TCRbeta clonotypes obtained by the gDNA method from a few donors, generation probabilities were computed with OLGA. In TCRdb, the immuneACCESS table is reduced to in-frame sequences with V and J assigned. These tables do not hold every clone; where another copy was compared, an unresolved V gene accounts for under half, and the others remain unexplained. V and J calls and clone size are given by that table; D and trimming were obtained from the DNA. A total of roughly 1,000,000 clones appear in this sample, more than 75% of them only once. The top ten constitute around 0.61% of the sample.

The CDR3 runs 13 residues from the cysteine to the phenylalanine. CDR3 DNA only is kept here, 39 bases in frame from base 1. Deletion took 4 bases off V and 7 bases off J, with a span of 14 bases between the germline ends. Based on the germline V gene, the CDR1 and CDR2 sequences are SGHDN and FVKESK. Comments on this clone: Its specific antigen is unknown. No per-base quality is available; no much larger clone lies one base away.

Donors were healthy HIV-negative adults with no recently reported acute infections or vaccinations. Only Caucasian adults living in Nashville, Tennessee, USA were represented among the donors. CD4+ T cells were enriched by magnetic negative selection; naive cells were then positively selected on CD45RA, and the negative fraction formed the memory subset. Blood was obtained by leukapheresis, after which PBMCs were separated by Ficoll-Histopaque density gradient centrifugation and cryopreserved in liquid nitrogen vapor phase. Analytical flow cytometry was used to check the purity and quantity of each magnetically sorted T cell population. From each sorted fraction, genomic DNA was isolated and quantified by UV absorbance on a Nanodrop 2000c.

This receptor was taken from a man aged 18 to 29 in good health. Some clones in this sample may be carry-over from other donors' samples. Sequences were obtained from memory CD4+ T cells from PBMCs. Interpreted using the paper, the cell subset or site label stands for: CD45RA-negative fraction. The sequence joins TRBV14 to TRBJ2-7, with TRBD2 tentatively as D gene (5 bases match). The CDR3 reads CASSPRWAGEQYF. The DNA sequence is TGTGCCAGCAGCCCGAGGTGGGCGGGTGAGCAGTACTTC.